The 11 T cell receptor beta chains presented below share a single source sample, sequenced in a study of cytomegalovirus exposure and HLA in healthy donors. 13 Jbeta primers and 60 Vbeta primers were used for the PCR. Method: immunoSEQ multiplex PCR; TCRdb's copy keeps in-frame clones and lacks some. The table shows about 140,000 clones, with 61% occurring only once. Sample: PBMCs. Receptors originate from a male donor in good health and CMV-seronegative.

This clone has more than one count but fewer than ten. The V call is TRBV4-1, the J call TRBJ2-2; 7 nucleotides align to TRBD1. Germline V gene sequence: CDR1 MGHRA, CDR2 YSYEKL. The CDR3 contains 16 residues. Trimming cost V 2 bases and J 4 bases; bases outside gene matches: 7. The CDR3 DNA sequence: TGCGCCAGCAGCCAACTGACAGGGTTGAGCACCGGGGAGCTGTTTTTT. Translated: CASSQLTGLSTGELFF.

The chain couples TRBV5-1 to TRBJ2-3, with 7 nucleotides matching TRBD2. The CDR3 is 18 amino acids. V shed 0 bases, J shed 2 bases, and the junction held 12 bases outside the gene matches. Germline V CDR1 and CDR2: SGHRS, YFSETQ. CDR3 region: CASSLAYRASGYTDTQYF. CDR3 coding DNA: TGCGCCAGCAGCTTGGCCTATCGTGCTAGCGGATACACAGATACGCAGTATTTT.

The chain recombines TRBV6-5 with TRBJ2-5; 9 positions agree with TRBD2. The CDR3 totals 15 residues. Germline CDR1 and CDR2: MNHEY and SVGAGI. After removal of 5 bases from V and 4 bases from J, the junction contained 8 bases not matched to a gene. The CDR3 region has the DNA TGTGCCAGCAGTACCGGACTAGCGTCGGGAGAGACCCAGTACTTC. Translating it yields CASSTGLASGETQYF.

The CDR3 reads CASSPPFAGGGMFF. Written as DNA, the CDR3 is TGTGCCAGCAGCCCGCCGTTCGCGGGGGGTGGTATGTTCTTC. V usage is TRBV7-3 and J usage is TRBJ2-1, with 8 positions matching TRBD2. V lost 5 bases and J lost 15; bases outside the gene matches: 15. Germline CDR1 is SGHTA and CDR2 is FQGTGA. The CDR3 spans 14 residues.

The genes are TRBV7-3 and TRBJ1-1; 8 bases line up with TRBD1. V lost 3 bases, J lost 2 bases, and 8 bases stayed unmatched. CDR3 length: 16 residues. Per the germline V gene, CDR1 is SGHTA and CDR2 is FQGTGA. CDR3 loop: CASSFAGGLSNTEAFF. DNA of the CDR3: TGTGCCAGCAGCTTTGCAGGGGGCCTCTCTAACACTGAAGCTTTCTTT. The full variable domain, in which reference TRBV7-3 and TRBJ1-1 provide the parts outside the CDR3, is GAGVSQTPSNKVTEKGKYVELRCDPISGHTALYWYRQSLGQGPEFLIYFQGTGAADDSGLPNDRFFAVRPEGSVSTLKIQRTERGDSAVYLCASSFAGGLSNTEAFFGQGTRLTVV.

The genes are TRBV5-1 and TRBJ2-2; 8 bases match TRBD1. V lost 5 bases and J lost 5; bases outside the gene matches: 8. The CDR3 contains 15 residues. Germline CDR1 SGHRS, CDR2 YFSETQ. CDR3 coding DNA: TGCGCCAGCAGGCCGGACAGGGTACGAACCGGGGAGCTGTTTTTT. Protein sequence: CASRPDRVRTGELFF.

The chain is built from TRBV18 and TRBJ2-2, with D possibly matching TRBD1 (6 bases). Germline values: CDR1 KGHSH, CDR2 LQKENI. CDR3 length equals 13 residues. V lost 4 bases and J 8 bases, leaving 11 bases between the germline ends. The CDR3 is CASSLGQPGELFF. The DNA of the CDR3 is TGTGCCAGCTCACTCGGACAGCCAGGGGAGCTGTTTTTT.

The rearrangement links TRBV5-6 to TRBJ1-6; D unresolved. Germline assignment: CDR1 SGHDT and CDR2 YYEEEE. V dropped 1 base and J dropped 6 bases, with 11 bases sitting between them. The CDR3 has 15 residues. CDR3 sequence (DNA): TGTGCCAGCAGCTTGTGGCGGCAGATTAATTCACCCCTCCACTTT. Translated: CASSLWRQINSPLHF.

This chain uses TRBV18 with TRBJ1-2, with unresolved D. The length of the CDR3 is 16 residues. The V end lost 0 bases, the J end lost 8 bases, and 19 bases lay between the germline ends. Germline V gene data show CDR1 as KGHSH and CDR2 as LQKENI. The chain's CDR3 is CASSPPSTARVRGYTF. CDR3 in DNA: TGTGCCAGCTCACCACCGAGCACGGCACGGGTCAGAGGCTACACCTTC.

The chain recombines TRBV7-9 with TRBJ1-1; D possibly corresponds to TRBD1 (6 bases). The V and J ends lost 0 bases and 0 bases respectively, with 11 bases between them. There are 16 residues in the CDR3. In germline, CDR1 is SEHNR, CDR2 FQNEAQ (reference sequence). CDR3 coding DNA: TGTGCCAGCAGCTTAGCGTTGGGGGCTATGAACACTGAAGCTTTCTTT. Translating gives CASSLALGAMNTEAFF.

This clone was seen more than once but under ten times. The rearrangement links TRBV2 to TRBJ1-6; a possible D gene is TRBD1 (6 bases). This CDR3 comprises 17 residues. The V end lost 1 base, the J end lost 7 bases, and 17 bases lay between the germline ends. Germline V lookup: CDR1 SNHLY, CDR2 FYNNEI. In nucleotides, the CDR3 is TGTGCCAGCAGTGAAGTTGGGGGCCCTGCTACAAATTCACCCCTCCACTTT. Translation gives CASSEVGGPATNSPLHF.